One sample yielded the 21 T cell receptor beta chains listed below, sequenced in a study of T cell changes during pregnancy in multiple sclerosis. Here immunoSEQ multiplex PCR was the method, and the copy in TCRdb shows in-frame clones only, minus some. The sample lists tens of thousands of clones, more than 90% occurring once. Sequenced here: CD4+ T cells from peripheral blood mononuclear cells, sampled before pregnancy. The receptors originated from a female donor with multiple sclerosis, enrolled in a pregnancy study.

CDR3 sequence: CASKENPVAGTQYF. The CDR3 nucleotides read TGTGCCAGTAAAGAAAACCCGGTTGCGGGTACGCAGTATTTT. The chain couples TRBV19 to TRBJ2-3, with D perhaps TRBD2 (5 bases). Germline V gives CDR1 LNHDA, CDR2 SQIVND (reference sequence). The CDR3 has 14 amino acids. V dropped 7 bases and J dropped 8 bases, with 19 bases sitting between them.

The rearrangement links TRBV28 to TRBJ1-1; D may be TRBD1 (6 bases). CDR3 length equals 14 residues. Germline assignment: CDR1 MDHEN and CDR2 SYDVKM. The germline V and J ends were trimmed by 6 bases and 11 bases, with 22 bases remaining between them. CDR3 in DNA: TGTGCCAGCAGCCCCCAGGTGGGGGCGGCGTGGGCTTTCTTT. This sequence encodes CASSPQVGAAWAFF.

The table lists this clone with a count of one. The chain couples TRBV6-5 to TRBJ2-7, with a tentative D call TRBD2 (5 bases). Germline lookup yields CDR1 MNHEY and CDR2 SVGAGI. The CDR3 runs 14 residues. Trimming took off 4 bases at V and 7 bases at J, with 17 bases between the two ends. The DNA of the CDR3 is TGTGCCAGCAGTTCAGTAGTGGGAGTAGGAGAGCAGTACTTC. Translating gives CASSSVVGVGEQYF.

The V gene is TRBV7-3, the J gene TRBJ2-1, with 14 bases matching TRBD2. The germline gives CDR1 SGHTA, CDR2 FQGTGA. The CDR3 has 16 residues. V gave up 5 bases and J gave up 3 bases; unmatched junction bases: 3. The CDR3 coding sequence is TGTGCCAGCAGCCGAGGGACTAGCGGGAGCTACAATGAGCAGTTCTTC. Its translation: CASSRGTSGSYNEQFF. The whole variable domain, filled in from reference TRBV7-3 and TRBJ2-1, reads GAGVSQTPSNKVTEKGKYVELRCDPISGHTALYWYRQSLGQGPEFLIYFQGTGAADDSGLPNDRFFAVRPEGSVSTLKIQRTERGDSAVYLCASSRGTSGSYNEQFFGPGTRLTVL.

The rearrangement joins TRBV29-1 to TRBJ2-2; tentative D call: TRBD2 (5 bases). This CDR3 region has 13 residues. Germline V gives CDR1 SQVTM, CDR2 ANQGSEA. V gave up 5 bases and J gave up 4 bases, with 11 bases separating them. The CDR3 region is CSVLTTVTGELFF. CDR3 sequence (DNA): TGCAGCGTTCTGACTACAGTCACCGGGGAGCTGTTTTTT.

This clone occurred a few times. This chain connects TRBV2 to TRBJ2-7, with TRBD2 matching 12 bases. The V gene end was trimmed by 4 bases and the J gene end by 6 bases; junction bases not matched to a gene: 7. Germline assignment: CDR1 SNHLY and CDR2 FYNNEI. CDR3 length equals 15 residues. CDR3 residues: CASSGASGRALEQYF. In DNA, the CDR3 is TGTGCCAGCAGTGGAGCTAGCGGGAGGGCCCTCGAGCAGTACTTC.

V is TRBV20-1 and J is TRBJ2-7; no firm D call. Trimming removed 4 bases from V and 5 bases from J, with 9 bases in between. This CDR3 has 11 amino acids. CDR1 is DFQATT and CDR2 is SNEGSKA in the germline V gene (reference sequence). CDR3 protein: CSATLIDEQYF. The CDR3 coding sequence is TGCAGTGCTACCCTAATAGACGAGCAGTACTTC.

The DNA of the CDR3 is TGTGCCAGCTCATCGGGTTCGACAGGAGCCCAAGAGACCCAGTACTTC. Translating it yields CASSSGSTGAQETQYF. The chain joins TRBV18 to TRBJ2-5, with D tentatively TRBD1 (6 bases). This CDR3 contains 16 residues. Germline CDR1 reads KGHSH; CDR2 reads LQKENI. Between the trimmed V and J ends, which lost 5 bases and 1 base, there was a span of 17 bases.

The CDR3 sequence is CASSSTGRNTIYF. As DNA, the CDR3 is TGTGCCAGCAGCTCGACAGGGAGGAACACCATATATTTT. The V gene is TRBV11-2, the J gene TRBJ1-3; TRBD1 aligns across 7 bases. The CDR3 contains 13 residues. Per the germline V gene, CDR1 is SGHAT and CDR2 is FQNNGV. The ends lost 4 bases at V and 7 bases at J; junction bases unmatched: 4.

The rearrangement links TRBV28 to TRBJ1-1, with D possibly being TRBD1 (5 bases). The V gene's germline CDR1 is MDHEN and CDR2 SYDVKM. This CDR3 has 13 amino acids. V lost 4 bases and J 2 bases, leaving 8 bases between the germline ends. The DNA of the CDR3 is TGTGCCAGCAGTTCTTGGGGCAACACTGAAGCTTTCTTT. This translates into CASSSWGNTEAFF.

V and J are TRBV4-2 and TRBJ2-3; 12 nucleotides agree with TRBD1. Germline loops: CDR1 LGHNA, CDR2 YNFKEQ. The CDR3 runs to 15 residues. Trimming cost V 3 bases and J 4 bases; bases outside gene matches: 2. CDR3 protein: CASSHGTGGADTQYF. The DNA of the CDR3 is TGTGCCAGCAGCCACGGGACAGGGGGCGCAGATACGCAGTATTTT.

The gene calls are TRBV5-6 and TRBJ2-1; 7 nucleotides agree with TRBD2. The junction had 7 bases not matched to a gene; V was cut back by 1 base and J by 6 bases. There are 15 residues in the CDR3. Germline CDR1 is SGHDT and CDR2 is YYEEEE. CDR3 amino acids: CASSLPGGTGNEQFF. The CDR3 DNA follows: TGTGCCAGCAGCTTGCCGGGAGGCACAGGCAATGAGCAGTTCTTC.

The V and J genes are TRBV5-1 and TRBJ2-1; possibly TRBD1 for D (7 bases). V was cut by 3 bases and J by 8 bases, with 21 bases left in between. CDR3 length: 16 residues. Germline CDR1 is SGHRS and CDR2 is YFSETQ. CDR3 nucleotide sequence: TGCGCCAGCAGCTCTAAAGGGACAGCGGGTATCGATGAGCAGTTCTTC. Amino acids: CASSSKGTAGIDEQFF.

The chain is built from TRBV19 and TRBJ2-2; TRBD2 agrees at 11 bases. Germline CDR1 reads LNHDA; CDR2 reads SQIVND (reference sequence). Trimming removed 7 bases from V and 4 bases from J; junction bases left unmatched: 5. CDR3 length equals 15 residues. The CDR3 nucleotides read TGTGCCAGTAATCAACTAGCGGGAGTCACCGGGGAGCTGTTTTTT. Its translation is CASNQLAGVTGELFF.

The V and J genes are TRBV4-3 and TRBJ2-1; TRBD1 matches 8 bases. The trim removed 2 bases at V and 15 bases at J, leaving 18 bases unmatched. Looked up from germline, CDR1 is LGHNA and CDR2 is YSLEER. The CDR3 is made up of 16 amino acids. The CDR3 nucleotides read TGCGCCAGCAGCCAATCTACGACAGGGGCTGCGGCTATGGCGTTCTTC. Translating it yields CASSQSTTGAAAMAFF.

CDR3: CASSRDRRNTGELFF. Written as DNA, the CDR3 is TGTGCCAGCAGCCGGGACAGGAGGAACACCGGGGAGCTGTTTTTT. The chain combines TRBV7-3 with TRBJ2-2, with 8 bases aligning to TRBD1. V was clipped by 5 bases and J by 1 base; unmatched bases: 3. The CDR3 runs 15 residues. Germline CDR1 is SGHTA and CDR2 is FQGTGA.

This chain joins TRBV5-8 and TRBJ2-1; 10 bases match TRBD1. Trimming at V came to 5 bases and at J to 6 bases, leaving 2 bases not matched to a gene. The germline V gene has CDR1 SGHTS and CDR2 YDEGEE. The CDR3 runs to 13 residues. The CDR3, as DNA: TGTGCCAGCAGAAGGACAGGGGGCAATGAGCAGTTCTTC. Translated, it gives CASRRTGGNEQFF.

The genes are TRBV29-1 and TRBJ2-2, with D maybe TRBD2 (6 bases). Looked up from germline, CDR1 is SQVTM and CDR2 is ANQGSEA. Trimming removed 3 bases at V and 4 bases at J, with 15 bases between. CDR3 size: 15 residues. The DNA of the CDR3 is TGCAGCGTTGACGTCGGGGGAGTGGGCACCGGGGAGCTGTTTTTT. This translates into CSVDVGGVGTGELFF.

The V gene is TRBV6-1, the J gene TRBJ2-1; tentatively, D is TRBD2 (5 bases). The CDR3 length is 12 residues. Trimming removed 2 bases at V and 9 bases at J, with 8 bases between. CDR1 MNHNS and CDR2 SASEGT come from the germline V gene. The CDR3 DNA reads as TGTGCCAGCAGTGAACTAGCTTTTGAGCAGTTCTTC. Protein product: CASSELAFEQFF.

This clone was recorded once. This chain connects TRBV5-5 to TRBJ2-3; 8 bases fit TRBD2. This CDR3 spans 16 amino acids. CDR1 SGHKS and CDR2 YYEKEE come from the germline V gene (reference sequence). V lost 5 bases, J lost 1 base, and 9 bases stayed unmatched. CDR3 sequence: CASSLFRAGGTDTQYF. The CDR3 DNA is TGTGCCAGCAGTCTTTTCCGAGCGGGAGGCACAGATACGCAGTATTTT.

The chain has TRBV25-1 and TRBJ1-4; 7 positions agree with TRBD1. V shed 3 bases and J 8 bases; nucleotides not matched to a gene: 9. Germline assignment: CDR1 MGHDK and CDR2 SYGVNS. The CDR3 is made up of 15 amino acids. Here the CDR3 DNA reads TGTGCCAGCAGTGACGGACAGGCGGGTCGCGAAAAACTGTTTTTT. Translating it yields CASSDGQAGREKLFF.